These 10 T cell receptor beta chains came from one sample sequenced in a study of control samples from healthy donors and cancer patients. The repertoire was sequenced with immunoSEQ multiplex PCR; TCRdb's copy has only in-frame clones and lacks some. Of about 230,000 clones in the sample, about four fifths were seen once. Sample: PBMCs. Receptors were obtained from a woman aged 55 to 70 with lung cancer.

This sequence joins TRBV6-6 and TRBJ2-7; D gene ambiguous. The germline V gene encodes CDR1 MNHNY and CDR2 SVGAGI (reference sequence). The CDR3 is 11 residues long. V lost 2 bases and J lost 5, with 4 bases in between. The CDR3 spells CASSYIDEQYF. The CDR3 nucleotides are TGTGCCAGCAGTTACATCGACGAGCAGTACTTC.

CDR3 sequence (DNA): TGTGCCAGTAGTATAGTAGGACGTTTTAACTATGGCTACACCTTC. This gives the protein CASSIVGRFNYGYTF. V is TRBV19 and J is TRBJ1-2; D not certain. Per germline, CDR1 LNHDA and CDR2 SQIVND (reference sequence). The germline V and J ends were trimmed by 1 base and 1 base, with 10 bases remaining between them. The CDR3 loop spans 15 amino acids.

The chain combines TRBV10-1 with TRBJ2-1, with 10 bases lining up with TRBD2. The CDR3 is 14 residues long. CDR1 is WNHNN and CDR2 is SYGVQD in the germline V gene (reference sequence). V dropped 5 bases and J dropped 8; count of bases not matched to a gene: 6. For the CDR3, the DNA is TGCGCCAGCAGTCTTAGCGGGAGGAGAGATGAGCAGTTCTTC. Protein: CASSLSGRRDEQFF.

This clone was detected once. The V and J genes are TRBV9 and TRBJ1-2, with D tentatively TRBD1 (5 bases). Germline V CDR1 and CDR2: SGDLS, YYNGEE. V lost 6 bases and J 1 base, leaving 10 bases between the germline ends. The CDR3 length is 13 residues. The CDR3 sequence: CASTGMGNYGYTF. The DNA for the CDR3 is TGTGCCAGCACAGGGATGGGTAACTATGGCTACACCTTC.

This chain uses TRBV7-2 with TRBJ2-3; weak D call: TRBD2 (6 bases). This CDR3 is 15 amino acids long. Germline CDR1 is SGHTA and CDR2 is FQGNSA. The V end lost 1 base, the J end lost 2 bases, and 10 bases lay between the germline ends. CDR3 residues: CASSLGDSPTDTQYF. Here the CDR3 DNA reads TGTGCCAGCAGCTTAGGGGACTCACCCACAGATACGCAGTATTTT.

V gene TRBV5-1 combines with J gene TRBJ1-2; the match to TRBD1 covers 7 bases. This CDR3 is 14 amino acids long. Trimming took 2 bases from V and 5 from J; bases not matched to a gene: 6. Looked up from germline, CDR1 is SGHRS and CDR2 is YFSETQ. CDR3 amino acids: CASSFGTEKYGYTF. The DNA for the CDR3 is TGCGCCAGCAGCTTCGGGACAGAAAAATATGGCTACACCTTC.

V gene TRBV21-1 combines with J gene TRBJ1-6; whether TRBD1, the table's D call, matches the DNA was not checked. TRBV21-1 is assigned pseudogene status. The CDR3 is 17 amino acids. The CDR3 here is CASSKVSRGSYNSPLHF. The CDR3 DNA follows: TGTGCCAGCAGCAAAGTCAGCAGGGGCTCCTATAATTCACCCCTCCACTTT.

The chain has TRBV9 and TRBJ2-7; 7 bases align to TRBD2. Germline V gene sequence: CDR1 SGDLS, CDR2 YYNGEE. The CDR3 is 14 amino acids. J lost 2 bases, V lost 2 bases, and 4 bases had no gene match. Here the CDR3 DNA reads TGTGCCAGCAGCGTTAGCGGGTTAGCCTACGAGCAGTACTTC. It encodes CASSVSGLAYEQYF.

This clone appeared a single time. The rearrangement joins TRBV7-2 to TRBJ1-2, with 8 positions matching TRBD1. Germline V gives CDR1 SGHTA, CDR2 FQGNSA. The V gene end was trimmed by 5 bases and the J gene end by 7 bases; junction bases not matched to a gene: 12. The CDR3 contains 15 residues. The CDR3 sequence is CASSPRADRGGGYTF. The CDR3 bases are TGTGCCAGCAGCCCACGCGCCGACAGGGGAGGTGGCTACACCTTC.

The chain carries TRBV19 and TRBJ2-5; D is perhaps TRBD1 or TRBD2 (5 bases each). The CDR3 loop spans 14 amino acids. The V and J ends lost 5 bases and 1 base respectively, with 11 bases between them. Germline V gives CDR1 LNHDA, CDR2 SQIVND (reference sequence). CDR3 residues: CASSGTAVQETQYF. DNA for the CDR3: TGTGCCAGTAGTGGGACCGCGGTCCAAGAGACCCAGTACTTC.